This TCR beta chain was retrieved from a study of shared clonotypes between healthy human individuals. Sequenced by immunoSEQ multiplex PCR; TCRdb stores in-frame clones only, minus some. The table has about 2.4 million clones, around 94% seen once; the top ten hold about 0.13%. The clonotype originates from a man between 18 and 29 years old in good health. The sample comprised naive CD4+ T cells sorted from blood. Subset described: CD45RA+ positively selected.

The CDR3 region has the DNA TGTGCCTGGGGGACAAACGGCTACACCTTC. Translated, it gives CAWGTNGYTF. This sequence joins TRBV30 and TRBJ1-2; D is perhaps TRBD1 (6 bases). Germline CDR1 and CDR2: GTSNPN and SVGIG (reference sequence). V lost 5 bases, J lost 8 bases, and 9 bases lay in between. CDR3 size: 10 residues.